The 27 T cell receptor beta chains listed next were all sequenced from one sample in a study of shared clonotypes between healthy human individuals. The data were produced by immunoSEQ multiplex PCR, yet TCRdb's version contains in-frame clones alone and is incomplete. The sample yields about 1.1 million clones, approximately 80% seen once. What was sequenced was memory CD4+ T cells from PBMCs. Subset defined: CD45RA-negative fraction. All receptors come from a young man in good health. Some clones in this sample may be carry-over from other donors' samples.

This rearrangement joins TRBV10-3 to TRBJ1-3, with a possible D match to TRBD1 (6 bases). Germline CDR1 ENHRY, CDR2 SYGVKD. The CDR3 is made up of 16 amino acids. V dropped 6 bases and J dropped 4 bases, with 19 bases sitting between them. DNA of the CDR3: TGTGCCATCAGGGACTCGACAGGCGGAATGGGAAACACCATATATTTT. Its protein product is CAIRDSTGGMGNTIYF.

A single count supports this clone. The chain carries TRBV5-6 and TRBJ2-1; TRBD2 aligns across 7 bases. CDR3 length equals 15 residues. V shed 6 bases and J 5 bases; nucleotides not matched to a gene: 11. The germline V gene has CDR1 SGHDT and CDR2 YYEEEE. CDR3 loop: CASNRRLAVNNEQFF. Here the CDR3 DNA reads TGTGCCAGCAACAGGAGGCTAGCGGTTAACAATGAGCAGTTCTTC.

The chain has TRBV9 and TRBJ1-1; D not certain. V was clipped by 0 bases and J by 4 bases, with 10 bases between them. CDR1 SGDLS and CDR2 YYNGEE come from the germline V gene. The CDR3 is made up of 14 amino acids. CDR3 coding DNA: TGTGCCAGCAGCGTAGATGGGAGTAGCACTGAAGCTTTCTTT. Translated, it gives CASSVDGSSTEAFF.

This chain connects TRBV7-2 to TRBJ1-5; unclear D gene. The length of the CDR3 is 12 residues. The germline V and J ends were trimmed by 5 bases and 7 bases, with 9 bases remaining between them. CDR1 SGHTA and CDR2 FQGNSA come from the germline V gene. In nucleotides, the CDR3 is TGTGCCAGCAGCCCTCCGGGGCAGCCCCAGCATTTT. It yields the protein CASSPPGQPQHF.

The V call is TRBV5-8, the J call TRBJ2-3, with 9 bases fitting TRBD1. The germline V gene has CDR1 SGHTS and CDR2 YDEGEE. CDR3 length: 15 residues. Trimming cost V 5 bases and J 4 bases; bases outside gene matches: 8. CDR3 amino acids: CASSTDRGYADTQYF. The CDR3 nucleotides are TGTGCCAGCAGTACCGACAGGGGGTATGCAGATACGCAGTATTTT.

CDR3 region: CASSSTSGYETQYF. The CDR3 nucleotides are TGCGCCAGCAGTTCGACTAGCGGGTATGAGACCCAGTACTTC. The gene calls are TRBV5-1 and TRBJ2-5; 10 bases match TRBD2. The CDR3 runs 14 residues. Per germline, CDR1 SGHRS and CDR2 YFSETQ. The trim removed 5 bases at V and 5 bases at J, leaving 6 bases unmatched. The full variable domain, rest sourced from reference TRBV5-1 and TRBJ2-5, is KAGVTQTPRYLIKTRGQQVTLSCSPISGHRSVSWYQQTPGQGLQFLFEYFSETQRNKGNFPGRFSGRQFSNSRSEMNVSTLELGDSALYLCASSSTSGYETQYFGPGTRLLVL.

The chain links TRBV30 to TRBJ2-7; no definite D call. The CDR3 contains 12 residues. CDR1 and CDR2 (germline): GTSNPN, SVGIG (reference sequence). Trimming took 2 bases from V and 4 from J, leaving 9 bases between them. This chain's CDR3 is CAWSKTGYEQYF. The CDR3 nucleotides read TGTGCCTGGAGTAAAACTGGTTACGAGCAGTACTTC. The full variable domain, completed using reference TRBV30 and TRBJ2-7, is SQTIHQWPATLVQPVGSPLSLECTVEGTSNPNLYWYRQAAGRGLQLLFYSVGIGQISSEVPQNLSASRPQDRQFILSSKKLLLSDSGFYLCAWSKTGYEQYFGPGTRLTVT.

The chain has TRBV9 and TRBJ1-3; D gene ambiguous. Trimming took 3 bases from V and 10 from J, leaving 11 bases between them. In germline, CDR1 is SGDLS, CDR2 YYNGEE. The CDR3 is made up of 12 amino acids. This CDR3 is CASSAFSETIYF. DNA of the CDR3: TGTGCCAGCAGCGCATTTTCAGAAACCATATATTTT. Full variable domain (outside the CDR3, taken from reference TRBV9 and TRBJ1-3): DSGVTQTPKHLITATGQRVTLRCSPRSGDLSVYWYQQSLDQGLQFLIQYYNGEERAKGNILERFSAQQFPDLHSELNLSSLELGDSALYFCASSAFSETIYFGEGSWLTVV.

This clone is a singleton in its sample. The chain employs TRBV5-4 and TRBJ2-7; D perhaps matches TRBD2 (7 bases). CDR3 length equals 16 residues. CDR1 and CDR2 (germline): SGHNT, YYREEE (reference sequence). The V end was cut by 4 bases, the J end by 2 bases, with 19 bases between. The CDR3, as DNA: TGTGCCAGCAGCCCCGCAGGGGACTATGGTGCCTACGAGCAGTACTTC. Translating it yields CASSPAGDYGAYEQYF.

The chain combines TRBV4-3 with TRBJ2-1; D might be TRBD1 or TRBD2, each matching 5 bases. This CDR3 has 18 amino acids. Germline-derived CDR1 and CDR2 are LGHNA and YSLEER. V was pared by 0 bases and J by 2 bases, with 17 bases between. The CDR3 nucleotides read TGCGCCAGCAGCCAAGAAGAGGGGAAAGGGACCCCCTACAATGAGCAGTTCTTC. Protein sequence: CASSQEEGKGTPYNEQFF.

The chain's CDR3 is CAWTARTYSPLHF. CDR3 in DNA: TGTGCCTGGACGGCCAGAACTTATTCACCCCTCCACTTT. The chain employs TRBV30 and TRBJ1-6; D is unresolved. CDR3 length: 13 residues. The V and J ends lost 4 bases and 8 bases respectively, with 12 bases between them. Germline CDR1 and CDR2: GTSNPN and SVGIG (reference sequence).

The V call is TRBV7-9, the J call TRBJ2-1, with 9 bases that match TRBD1. The germline V gene encodes CDR1 SEHNR and CDR2 FQNEAQ (reference sequence). This CDR3 has 16 residues. With V trimmed by 5 bases and J by 2 bases, 7 bases remained unmatched. As DNA, the CDR3 is TGTGCCAGCAGCGCAGGGACAGGGTTCCCCTACAATGAGCAGTTCTTC. Protein: CASSAGTGFPYNEQFF.

This clone was counted many times. The chain recombines TRBV28 with TRBJ1-2; TRBD1 might be the D (6 bases). This CDR3 has 17 amino acids. The germline V and J ends were trimmed by 3 bases and 8 bases, with 25 bases remaining between them. Germline V gene sequence: CDR1 MDHEN, CDR2 SYDVKM. Here the CDR3 reads CASSLGGGVQEIYGYTF. In DNA form, the CDR3 reads TGTGCCAGCAGTTTGGGAGGGGGAGTCCAGGAAATCTACGGCTACACCTTC.

The V gene is TRBV29-1, the J gene TRBJ2-5; maybe TRBD2 (5 bases). V dropped 4 bases and J dropped 5 bases, with 14 bases sitting between them. The CDR3 has 13 amino acids. In germline, CDR1 is SQVTM, CDR2 ANQGSEA. DNA of the CDR3: TGCAGCGTTGCCGGGATAACGCAGGAGACCCAGTACTTC. This encodes CSVAGITQETQYF. The full variable domain, in which reference TRBV29-1 and TRBJ2-5 provide the parts outside the CDR3, is SAVISQKPSRDICQRGTSLTIQCQVDSQVTMMFWYRQQPGQSLTLIATANQGSEATYESGFVIDKFPISRPNLTFSTLTVSNMSPEDSSIYLCSVAGITQETQYFGPGTRLLVL.

The chain recombines TRBV2 with TRBJ2-2; D ambiguous. The length of the CDR3 is 14 residues. V dropped 0 bases and J dropped 5 bases, with 7 bases sitting between them. Germline CDR1 is SNHLY and CDR2 is FYNNEI. The CDR3 DNA reads as TGTGCCAGCAGTGAAGCCAGCCCAACCGGGGAGCTGTTTTTT. This sequence encodes CASSEASPTGELFF. The entire variable domain, with the rest obtained from reference TRBV2 and TRBJ2-2, is as follows: EPEVTQTPSHQVTQMGQEVILRCVPISNHLYFYWYRQILGQKVEFLVSFYNNEISEKSEIFDDQFSVERPDGSNFTLKIRSTKLEDSAMYFCASSEASPTGELFFGEGSRLTVL.

The chain carries TRBV30 and TRBJ1-3, with TRBD1 matching over 9 bases. Losses at the gene ends were 3 bases for V and 1 base for J; bases not matched to a gene: 7. This CDR3 has 16 amino acids. Germline values: CDR1 GTSNPN, CDR2 SVGIG (reference sequence). CDR3 sequence: CAWSSDRGPSGNTIYF. The DNA for the CDR3 is TGTGCCTGGAGCTCGGACAGGGGCCCATCTGGAAACACCATATATTTT.

In the case of this clone: The sample has other DNA sequences that encode this CDR3 too. This chain joins TRBV2 and TRBJ2-5; perhaps TRBD2 as D (5 bases). The CDR3 is made up of 13 amino acids. V was trimmed by 3 bases and J by 4 bases, leaving 9 bases between them. The V gene's germline CDR1 is SNHLY and CDR2 FYNNEI. CDR3 sequence: CASSDGVGETQYF. The CDR3, as DNA: TGTGCCAGCAGTGACGGGGTAGGAGAGACCCAGTACTTC.

The rearrangement links TRBV7-2 to TRBJ2-7; D might be TRBD2 (5 bases). The CDR3 covers 17 residues. Germline V gene lookup returns CDR1 SGHTA and CDR2 FQGNSA. V gave up 1 base and J gave up 3 bases, with 19 bases separating them. The CDR3 region is CASSLGSRAGRNYEQYF. CDR3 in DNA: TGTGCCAGCAGCTTAGGGTCTCGGGCGGGTCGAAACTACGAGCAGTACTTC.

Worth noting for this clone: A read error may account for a junction end that differs from germline. The CDR3 DNA reads as TGTGCCAGCAGCCCAGGGGGGACAGGGGCCCCGCGGATCTTC. Protein product: CASSPGGTGAPRIF. The chain combines TRBV5-5 with TRBJ2-1; 10 bases match TRBD1. Germline V CDR1 and CDR2: SGHKS, YYEKEE (reference sequence). The CDR3 covers 14 residues.

The CDR3 reads CASSEEQHTEAFF. CDR3 sequence (DNA): TGTGCCAGCAGTGAAGAACAGCACACTGAAGCTTTCTTT. This rearrangement joins TRBV2 to TRBJ1-1, with D unresolved. Germline V CDR1 and CDR2: SNHLY, FYNNEI. V was trimmed by 1 base and J by 3 bases, leaving 6 bases between them. This CDR3 has 13 amino acids. The full variable domain, completed using reference TRBV2 and TRBJ1-1, is EPEVTQTPSHQVTQMGQEVILRCVPISNHLYFYWYRQILGQKVEFLVSFYNNEISEKSEIFDDQFSVERPDGSNFTLKIRSTKLEDSAMYFCASSEEQHTEAFFGQGTRLTVV.

The chain is built from TRBV5-1 and TRBJ2-1; 7 nucleotides align to TRBD1. Trimming at V came to 3 bases and at J to 7 bases, leaving 10 bases not matched to a gene. The CDR3 has 15 amino acids. The germline gives CDR1 SGHRS, CDR2 YFSETQ. The CDR3 nucleotides read TGCGCCAGCAGCTCCCAAGGGGGCAGGGCTAATGAGCAGTTCTTC. It codes for CASSSQGGRANEQFF.

The rearrangement uses TRBV27 and TRBJ2-3; TRBD1 aligns across 7 bases. Germline CDR1 is MNHEY and CDR2 is SMNVEV (reference sequence). J gave up 1 base and V 6 bases, and 7 bases lay outside the gene matches. The length of the CDR3 is 15 residues. CDR3 nucleotide sequence: TGTGCCAGCAGCCTCCCCGGACAGGGCACAGATACGCAGTATTTT. Encoded protein: CASSLPGQGTDTQYF.

The genes are TRBV7-9 and TRBJ1-5; 7 bases fit TRBD1. V gave up 3 bases and J gave up 4 bases; unmatched junction bases: 6. This CDR3 comprises 15 residues. CDR1 is SEHNR and CDR2 is FQNEAQ in the germline V gene (reference sequence). The CDR3 loop reads CASSFGTAINQPQHF. As DNA, the CDR3 is TGTGCCAGCAGCTTCGGGACAGCGATTAATCAGCCCCAGCATTTT.

The chain employs TRBV7-9 and TRBJ2-5; 9 nucleotides match TRBD2. The CDR3 is made up of 15 amino acids. V shed 2 bases, J shed 1 base, and the junction held 2 bases outside the gene matches. The germline gives CDR1 SEHNR, CDR2 FQNEAQ (reference sequence). The CDR3 spells CASSLTSGFQETQYF. The CDR3 DNA reads TGTGCCAGCAGCTTAACTAGCGGGTTCCAAGAGACCCAGTACTTC.

This sequence joins TRBV5-4 and TRBJ2-1; TRBD2 matches at 11 bases. Germline V lookup: CDR1 SGHNT, CDR2 YYREEE (reference sequence). Losses at the gene ends were 5 bases for V and 5 bases for J; bases not matched to a gene: 9. The length of the CDR3 is 16 residues. The CDR3 coding sequence is TGTGCCAGCAGTCCCCGGACTAGCGGGTACAACAATGAGCAGTTCTTC. Its protein product is CASSPRTSGYNNEQFF.

The chain couples TRBV2 to TRBJ2-5; D perhaps matches TRBD1 (5 bases). The CDR3 extends over 14 amino acids. Per germline, CDR1 SNHLY and CDR2 FYNNEI. The V end was cut by 4 bases, the J end by 4 bases, with 13 bases between. The CDR3 sequence: CASSGVARGETQYF. In DNA, the CDR3 is TGTGCCAGCAGTGGGGTAGCAAGGGGAGAGACCCAGTACTTC.

The rearrangement uses TRBV5-6 and TRBJ2-7, with 7 bases that match TRBD1. CDR1 and CDR2 (germline): SGHDT, YYEEEE. The CDR3 spans 18 residues. Trimming cost V 0 bases and J 1 base; bases outside gene matches: 13. The CDR3 bases are TGTGCCAGCAGCTTGGGTTGGGAGTTTAGGGGGCCATCCTACGAGCAGTACTTC. This codes for CASSLGWEFRGPSYEQYF. Full variable domain (rest looked up from reference TRBV5-6 and TRBJ2-7): DAGVTQSPTHLIKTRGQQVTLRCSPKSGHDTVSWYQQALGQGPQFIFQYYEEEERQRGNFPDRFSGHQFPNYSSELNVNALLLGDSALYLCASSLGWEFRGPSYEQYFGPGTRLTVT.